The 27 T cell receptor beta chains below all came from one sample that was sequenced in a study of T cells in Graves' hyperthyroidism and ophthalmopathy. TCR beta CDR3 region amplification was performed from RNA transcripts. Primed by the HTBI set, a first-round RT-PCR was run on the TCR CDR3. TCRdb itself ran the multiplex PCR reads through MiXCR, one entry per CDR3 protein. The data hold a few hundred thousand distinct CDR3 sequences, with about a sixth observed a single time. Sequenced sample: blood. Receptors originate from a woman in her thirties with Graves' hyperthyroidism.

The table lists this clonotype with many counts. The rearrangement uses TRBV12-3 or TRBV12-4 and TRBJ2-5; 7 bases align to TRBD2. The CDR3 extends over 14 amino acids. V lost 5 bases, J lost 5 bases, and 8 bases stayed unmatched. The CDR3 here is CASSRGLGKETQYF. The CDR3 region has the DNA TGTGCCAGCAGTCGCGGACTAGGAAAGGAGACCCAGTACTTC.

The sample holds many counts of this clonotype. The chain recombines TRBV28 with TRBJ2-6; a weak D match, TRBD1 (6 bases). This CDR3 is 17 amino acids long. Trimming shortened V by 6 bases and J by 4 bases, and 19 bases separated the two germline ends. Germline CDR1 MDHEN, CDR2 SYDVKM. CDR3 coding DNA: TGTGCCAGCAGAAGACAGGTTAGCTCCTCCGGGGCCAACGTCCTGACTTTC. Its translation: CASRRQVSSSGANVLTF.

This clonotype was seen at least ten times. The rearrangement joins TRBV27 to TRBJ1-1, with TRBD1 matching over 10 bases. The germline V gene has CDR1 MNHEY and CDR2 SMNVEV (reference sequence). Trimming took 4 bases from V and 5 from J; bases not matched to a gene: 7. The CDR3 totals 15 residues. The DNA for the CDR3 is TGTGCCAGCAGTTCTAGACAGGGGGCAAAGACTGAAGCTTTCTTT. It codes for CASSSRQGAKTEAFF.

CDR3 protein: CASSDLVMWDTQYF. DNA for the CDR3: TGCGCCAGCAGTGATCTCGTGATGTGGGATACGCAGTATTTT. This sequence joins TRBV10-2 and TRBJ2-3; D is ambiguous. This CDR3 is built from 14 residues. The germline V gene encodes CDR1 WSHSY and CDR2 SAAADI. V was shortened by 3 bases and J by 6 bases, with 13 bases between the two germline ends.

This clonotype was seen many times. DNA of the CDR3: TGTGCCATCAGTGAGTCGGTCTACGAGCAGTACTTC. Translated: CAISESVYEQYF. The rearrangement uses TRBV10-3 and TRBJ2-7; D gene ambiguous. V was pared by 0 bases and J by 3 bases, with 3 bases between. The CDR3 has 12 residues. CDR1 is ENHRY, CDR2 SYGVKD, per germline.

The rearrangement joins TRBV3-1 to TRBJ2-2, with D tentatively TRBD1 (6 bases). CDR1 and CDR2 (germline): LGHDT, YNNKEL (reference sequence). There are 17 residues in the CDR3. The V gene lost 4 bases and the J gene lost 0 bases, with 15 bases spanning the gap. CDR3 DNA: TGTGCCAGCAGCCGAACAACCGGACAGACGAACACCGGGGAGCTGTTTTTT. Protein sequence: CASSRTTGQTNTGELFF.

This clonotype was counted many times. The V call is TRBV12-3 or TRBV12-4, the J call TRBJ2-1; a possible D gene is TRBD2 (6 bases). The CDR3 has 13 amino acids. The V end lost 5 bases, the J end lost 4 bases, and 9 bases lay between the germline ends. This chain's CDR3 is CASSTGRYNEQFF. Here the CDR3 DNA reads TGTGCCAGCAGTACGGGGAGGTACAATGAGCAGTTCTTC.

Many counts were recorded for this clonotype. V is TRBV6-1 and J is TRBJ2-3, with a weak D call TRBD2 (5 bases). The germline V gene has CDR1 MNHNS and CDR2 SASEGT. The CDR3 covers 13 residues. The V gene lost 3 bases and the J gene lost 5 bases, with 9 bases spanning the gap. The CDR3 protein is CASSEGSQDTQYF. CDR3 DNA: TGTGCCAGCAGTGAGGGGAGTCAAGATACGCAGTATTTT.

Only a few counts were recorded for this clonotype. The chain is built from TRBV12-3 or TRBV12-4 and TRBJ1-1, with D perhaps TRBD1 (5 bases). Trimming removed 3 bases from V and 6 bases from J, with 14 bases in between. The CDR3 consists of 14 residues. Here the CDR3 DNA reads TGTGCCAGCAGTTTTTTTGGACAAGCATCTGAAGCTTTCTTT. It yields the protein CASSFFGQASEAFF.

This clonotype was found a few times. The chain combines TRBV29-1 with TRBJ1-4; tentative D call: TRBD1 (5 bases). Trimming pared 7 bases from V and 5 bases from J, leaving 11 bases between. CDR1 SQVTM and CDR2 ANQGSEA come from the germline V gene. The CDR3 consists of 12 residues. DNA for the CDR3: TGCAGCGGCATCGGGGGGAATGAAAAACTGTTTTTT. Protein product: CSGIGGNEKLFF.

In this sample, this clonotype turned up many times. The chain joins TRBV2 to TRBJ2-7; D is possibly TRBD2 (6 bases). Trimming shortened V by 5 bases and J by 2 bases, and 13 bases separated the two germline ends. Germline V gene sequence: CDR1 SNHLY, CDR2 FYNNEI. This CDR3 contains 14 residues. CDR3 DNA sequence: TGTGCCAGCAGTAAGACCCCGGGGGCCTACGAGCAGTACTTC. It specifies CASSKTPGAYEQYF. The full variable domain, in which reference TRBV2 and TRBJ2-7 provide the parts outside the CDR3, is EPEVTQTPSHQVTQMGQEVILRCVPISNHLYFYWYRQILGQKVEFLVSFYNNEISEKSEIFDDQFSVERPDGSNFTLKIRSTKLEDSAMYFCASSKTPGAYEQYFGPGTRLTVT.

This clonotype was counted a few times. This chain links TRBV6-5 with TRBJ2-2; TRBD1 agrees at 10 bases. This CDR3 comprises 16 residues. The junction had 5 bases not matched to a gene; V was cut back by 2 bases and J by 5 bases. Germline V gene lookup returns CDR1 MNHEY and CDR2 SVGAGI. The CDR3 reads CASSYDRGHRTGELFF. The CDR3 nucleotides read TGTGCCAGCAGTTACGACAGGGGGCATCGTACCGGGGAGCTGTTTTTT.

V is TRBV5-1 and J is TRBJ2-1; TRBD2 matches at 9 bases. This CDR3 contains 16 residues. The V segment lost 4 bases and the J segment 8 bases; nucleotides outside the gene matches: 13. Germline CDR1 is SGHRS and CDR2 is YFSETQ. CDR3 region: CASSVGGGRATYEQFF. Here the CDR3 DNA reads TGCGCCAGCAGCGTTGGAGGCGGGAGGGCCACATATGAGCAGTTCTTC.

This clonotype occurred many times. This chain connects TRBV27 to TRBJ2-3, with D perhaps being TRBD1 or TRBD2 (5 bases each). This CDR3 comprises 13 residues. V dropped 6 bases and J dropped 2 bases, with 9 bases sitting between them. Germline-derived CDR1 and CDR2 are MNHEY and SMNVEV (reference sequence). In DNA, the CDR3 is TGTGCCAGCAGGAGGGGCCTCACAGATACGCAGTATTTT. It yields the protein CASRRGLTDTQYF.

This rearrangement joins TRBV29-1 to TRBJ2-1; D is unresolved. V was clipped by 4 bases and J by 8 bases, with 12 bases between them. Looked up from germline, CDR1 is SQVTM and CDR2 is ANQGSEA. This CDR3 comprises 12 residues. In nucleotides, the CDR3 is TGCAGCGTTGTGGTCCCAGCCCATGAGCAGTTCTTC. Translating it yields CSVVVPAHEQFF.

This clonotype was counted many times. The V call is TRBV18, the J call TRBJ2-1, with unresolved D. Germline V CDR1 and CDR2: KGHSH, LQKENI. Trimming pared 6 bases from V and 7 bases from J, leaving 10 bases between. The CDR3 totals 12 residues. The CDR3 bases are TGTGCCAGCTCCCGATCACGGAATGAGCAGTTCTTC. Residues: CASSRSRNEQFF.

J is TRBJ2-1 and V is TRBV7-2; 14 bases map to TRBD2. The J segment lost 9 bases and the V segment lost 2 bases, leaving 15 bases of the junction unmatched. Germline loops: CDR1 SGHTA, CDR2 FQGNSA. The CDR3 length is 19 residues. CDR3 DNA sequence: TGTGCCAGCAGCTTACTTAACAGGCTCGGGACTAGCGGGAGTACTGAGCAGTTCTTC. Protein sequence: CASSLLNRLGTSGSTEQFF.

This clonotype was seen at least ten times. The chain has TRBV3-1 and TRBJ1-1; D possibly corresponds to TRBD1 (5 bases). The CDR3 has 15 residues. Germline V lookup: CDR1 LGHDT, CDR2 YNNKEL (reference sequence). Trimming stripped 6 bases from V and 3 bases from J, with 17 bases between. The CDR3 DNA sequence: TGTGCCAGCAGTCGACCGGGGGTTGGCCACACTGAAGCTTTCTTT. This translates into CASSRPGVGHTEAFF.

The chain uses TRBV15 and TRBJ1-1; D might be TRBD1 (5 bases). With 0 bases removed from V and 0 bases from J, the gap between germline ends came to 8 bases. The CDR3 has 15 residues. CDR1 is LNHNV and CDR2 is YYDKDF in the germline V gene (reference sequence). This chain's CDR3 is CATSRDRGMNTEAFF. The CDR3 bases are TGTGCCACCAGCAGAGATCGGGGGATGAACACTGAAGCTTTCTTT.

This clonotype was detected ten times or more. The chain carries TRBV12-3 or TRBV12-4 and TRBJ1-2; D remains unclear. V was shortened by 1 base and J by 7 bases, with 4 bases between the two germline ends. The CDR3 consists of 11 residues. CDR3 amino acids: CASSLGGGYTF. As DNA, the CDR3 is TGTGCCAGCAGTTTAGGGGGTGGCTACACCTTC.

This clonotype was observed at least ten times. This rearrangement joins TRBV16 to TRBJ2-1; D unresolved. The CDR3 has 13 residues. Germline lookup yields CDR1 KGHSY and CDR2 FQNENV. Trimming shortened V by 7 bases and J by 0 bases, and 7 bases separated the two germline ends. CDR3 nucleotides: TGTGCCAGCACCAGTCCCTCCTACAATGAGCAGTTCTTC. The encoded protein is CASTSPSYNEQFF. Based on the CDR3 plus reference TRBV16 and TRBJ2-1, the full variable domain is GEEVAQTPKHLVRGEGQKAKLYCAPIKGHSYVFWYQQVLKNEFKFLISFQNENVFDETGMPKERFSAKCLPNSPCSLEIQATKLEDSAVYFCASTSPSYNEQFFGPGTRLTVL.

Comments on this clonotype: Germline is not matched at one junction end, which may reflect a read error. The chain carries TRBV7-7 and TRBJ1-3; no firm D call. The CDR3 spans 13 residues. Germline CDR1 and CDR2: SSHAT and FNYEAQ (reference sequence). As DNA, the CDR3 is TGTGCTAGCAGCCCAACACCGGGAAACACCATATATTTT. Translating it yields CASSPTPGNTIYF.

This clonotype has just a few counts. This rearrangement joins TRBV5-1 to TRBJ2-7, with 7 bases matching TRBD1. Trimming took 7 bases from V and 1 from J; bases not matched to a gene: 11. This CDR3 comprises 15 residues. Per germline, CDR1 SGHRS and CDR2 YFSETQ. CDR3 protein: CASREGTANSYEQYF. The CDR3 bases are TGCGCCAGCCGAGAAGGGACAGCGAATTCCTACGAGCAGTACTTC.

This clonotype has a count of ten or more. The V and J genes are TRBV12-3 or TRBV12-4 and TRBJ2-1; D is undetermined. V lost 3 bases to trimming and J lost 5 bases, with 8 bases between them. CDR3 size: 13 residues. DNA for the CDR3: TGTGCCAGCAGTTTCCGGCCGCACAATGAGCAGTTCTTC. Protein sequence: CASSFRPHNEQFF.

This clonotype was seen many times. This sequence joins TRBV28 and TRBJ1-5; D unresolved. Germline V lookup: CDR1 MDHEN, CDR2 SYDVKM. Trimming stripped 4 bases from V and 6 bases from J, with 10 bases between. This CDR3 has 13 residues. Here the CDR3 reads CASSSPSTQPQHF. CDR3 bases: TGTGCCAGCAGTTCACCGTCAACTCAGCCCCAGCATTTT.

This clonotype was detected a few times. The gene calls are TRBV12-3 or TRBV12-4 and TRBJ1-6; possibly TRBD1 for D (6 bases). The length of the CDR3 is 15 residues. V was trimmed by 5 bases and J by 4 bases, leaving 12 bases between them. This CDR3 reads CASSLQRGYNSPLHF. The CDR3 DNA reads TGTGCCAGCAGTCTTCAGAGGGGGTATAATTCACCCCTCCACTTT.

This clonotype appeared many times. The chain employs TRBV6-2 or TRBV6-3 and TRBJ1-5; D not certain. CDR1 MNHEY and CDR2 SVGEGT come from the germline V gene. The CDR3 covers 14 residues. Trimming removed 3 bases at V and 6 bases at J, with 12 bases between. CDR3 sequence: CASSYPQPGQPQHF. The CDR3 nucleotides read TGTGCCAGCAGTTATCCTCAACCCGGTCAGCCCCAGCATTTT.